This passage covers 2 T cell receptor beta chains from one sample sequenced in a study of cytomegalovirus exposure and HLA in healthy donors. Using immunoSEQ multiplex PCR, the repertoire was profiled, and TCRdb retains in-frame clones only, with some absent. The sample lists roughly 120,000 clones; about 90% were seen once. Source material: PBMCs. These receptor sequences come from a woman between 18 and 29 years old in good health and CMV-seronegative.

CDR3 region: CASSEATTAYEQYF. DNA for the CDR3: TGTGCCAGCAGTGAAGCGACGACAGCCTACGAGCAGTACTTC. The V gene is TRBV6-1, the J gene TRBJ2-7; possible D gene TRBD1, 5 bases. Between the trimmed V and J ends, which lost 0 bases and 2 bases, there was a span of 8 bases. The CDR3 is 14 residues long. The germline CDR1 and CDR2 sequences are MNHNS and SASEGT.

On this clone: One end of the junction fails to match germline, which may point to a read error. The gene calls are TRBV6-1 and TRBJ2-3; weak D call: TRBD2 (5 bases). This CDR3 region has 13 residues. CDR1 and CDR2 (germline): MNHNS, SASEGT. The CDR3 reads CSVEGESTDTQYF. In nucleotides, the CDR3 is TGCTCTGTAGAGGGAGAAAGCACAGATACGCAGTATTTT.